This TCR beta chain derives from a study of vaccination effects on CD4 cells after COVID-19. Study outcomes and limitations: Infection-derived and vaccine-derived clones contracted markedly late after vaccination.

CD4+ T cells specific for antigen were expanded with viral peptide pools by the ViraFEST assay before sequencing. Researchers isolated CD4+ T cells once roughly nine days of culture had elapsed. Nucleocapsid antibody tests were negative, and the vaccine recipients had no prior SARS-CoV-2 infection. Trimming removed 3 bases from V and 8 bases from J, with 16 bases in between. The CDR3 runs 15 residues. Germline V gene data show CDR1 as MNHEY and CDR2 as SMNVEV (reference sequence). For this clone: Its antigen remains unknown.

This table comes from immunoSEQ multiplex PCR, and its TCRdb copy is limited to in-frame clones, with some not included. This table holds about 24,000 clones, around 74% found once. The sample consisted of CD4+ T cells from PBMCs cultured with SARS-CoV-2 spike peptides, taken before COVID-19 vaccination. This chain links TRBV27 with TRBJ1-4; D gene uncertain. This receptor was identified in a human donor who received a COVID-19 vaccine. The CDR3 protein is CASSFSGMLVEKLFF. In DNA, the CDR3 is TGTGCCAGCAGTTTCTCGGGAATGTTAGTAGAAAAACTGTTTTTT. Looking up the rest from reference TRBV27 and TRBJ1-4 gives the full variable domain: EAQVTQNPRYLITVTGKKLTVTCSQNMNHEYMSWYRQDPGLGLRQIYYSMNVEVTDKGDVPEGYKVSRKEKRNFPLILESPSPNQTSLYFCASSFSGMLVEKLFFGSGTQLSVL.